This entry features one T cell receptor beta chain sequence. This sample stems from a study of T cells after somatic rescue of genetic block. Germline CDR1 and CDR2: MNHEY and SVGAGI. The CDR3 runs 15 residues. V lost 4 bases, J lost 7 bases, and 8 bases stayed unmatched. Sequencing used immunoSEQ multiplex PCR; TCRdb keeps in-frame clones, though not all of them. The sample lists 14,000 to 15,000 clones, roughly 70% seen once, with about 30% in the top ten. The chain recombines TRBV6-5 with TRBJ2-7, with 12 nucleotides matching TRBD2. The TCR originated in a man aged 18 to 35. Sequencing used peripheral blood mononuclear cells (PBMCs). The CDR3 DNA follows: TGTGCCAGCAGTTCCCCGGGACTAGCGGGTGTGGAGCAGTACTTC. It codes for CASSSPGLAGVEQYF.